A single sample gave rise to the 14 T cell receptor beta chains below, sequenced in a study of control samples from healthy donors and cancer patients. Libraries were prepared by immunoSEQ multiplex PCR; TCRdb keeps only in-frame clonotypes and omits some of them. In the table there are roughly 150,000 clones, 80% to 95% of which are singletons. The specimen sequenced was blood. The receptors were gathered from a woman in her twenties or thirties in good health.

The chain carries TRBV6-5 and TRBJ1-4, with a weak D call TRBD1 (6 bases). The CDR3 spans 13 residues. Trimming shortened V by 5 bases and J by 5 bases, and 9 bases separated the two germline ends. Germline-derived CDR1 and CDR2 are MNHEY and SVGAGI. CDR3 in amino acids: CASSRTVNEKLFF. CDR3 in DNA: TGTGCCAGCAGTAGGACAGTGAATGAAAAACTGTTTTTT.

The gene calls are TRBV6-4 and TRBJ2-1; 8 positions match TRBD2. Germline V gives CDR1 MRHNA, CDR2 SNTAGT. Trimming removed 0 bases from V and 2 bases from J; junction bases left unmatched: 3. The CDR3 has 16 residues. CDR3 nucleotides: TGTGCCAGCAGTGACTCTGCGGGAGGACCCTACAATGAGCAGTTCTTC. The encoded protein is CASSDSAGGPYNEQFF.

This clone was recorded once. V gene TRBV11-2 combines with J gene TRBJ2-7, with D possibly being TRBD2 (6 bases). Germline V CDR1 and CDR2: SGHAT, FQNNGV. The CDR3 consists of 16 residues. Trimming removed 4 bases at V and 3 bases at J, with 19 bases between. CDR3 residues: CASSSEGQNWNYEQYF. The CDR3, as DNA: TGTGCCAGCAGCTCGGAGGGCCAGAACTGGAACTACGAGCAGTACTTC.

The chain couples TRBV10-3 to TRBJ2-1; the D gene is possibly TRBD2 (6 bases). Trimming took 10 bases from V and 7 from J, leaving 8 bases between them. The CDR3 contains 10 residues. In germline, CDR1 is ENHRY, CDR2 SYGVKD. The CDR3 loop is CATRENEQFF. Written as DNA, the CDR3 is TGTGCCACTCGGGAGAATGAGCAGTTCTTC.

The chain uses TRBV7-2 and TRBJ1-5; no clear D. V shed 1 base and J shed 1 base, with 8 bases lying between them. The germline V gene encodes CDR1 SGHTA and CDR2 FQGNSA. The CDR3 is 15 amino acids. Written as DNA, the CDR3 is TGTGCCAGCAGCTTAGTTAAGGGAAGCAATCAGCCCCAGCATTTT. It yields the protein CASSLVKGSNQPQHF.

This sequence joins TRBV2 and TRBJ1-6, with 9 positions matching TRBD1. The length of the CDR3 is 13 residues. The V gene end was trimmed by 10 bases and the J gene end by 6 bases; junction bases not matched to a gene: 4. The germline gives CDR1 SNHLY, CDR2 FYNNEI. The CDR3 loop is CAKGQGANSPLHF. As DNA, the CDR3 is TGTGCCAAGGGACAGGGAGCTAATTCACCCCTCCACTTT.

The chain uses TRBV7-3 and TRBJ2-3; 10 bases agree with TRBD2. CDR1 and CDR2 (germline): SGHTA, FQGTGA. Trimming cost V 2 bases and J 8 bases; bases outside gene matches: 10. The CDR3 contains 16 residues. The CDR3 reads CASSLEREGFGGTQYF. CDR3 sequence (DNA): TGTGCCAGCAGCTTAGAGCGGGAGGGTTTTGGCGGTACGCAGTATTTT.

This sequence joins TRBV6-5 and TRBJ1-1; D gene uncertain. The CDR3 is made up of 13 amino acids. Germline V lookup: CDR1 MNHEY, CDR2 SVGAGI. The V gene lost 10 bases and the J gene lost 7 bases, with 19 bases spanning the gap. The CDR3 sequence: CATQNKFRGEAFF. The CDR3 DNA reads as TGTGCCACTCAAAATAAGTTCCGAGGTGAAGCTTTCTTT.

CDR3 in amino acids: CASSPGTVNTIYF. The CDR3 DNA reads TGTGCCAGCAGCCCTGGGACAGTAAACACCATATATTTT. The genes are TRBV3-1 (or the pseudogene TRBV3-2) and TRBJ1-3; 7 bases are shared with TRBD1. The CDR3 totals 13 residues. With V trimmed by 4 bases and J by 6 bases, 3 bases remained unmatched. Germline CDR1 is LGHDT and CDR2 is YNNKEL (reference sequence).

The chain combines TRBV18 with TRBJ2-7; D is undetermined. This CDR3 comprises 13 residues. CDR1 and CDR2 from the germline V gene are KGHSH and LQKENI. The V end lost 3 bases, the J end lost 3 bases, and 9 bases lay between the germline ends. The CDR3 DNA reads as TGTGCCAGCTCACCTATGGACGGCTACGAGCAGTACTTC. Translation: CASSPMDGYEQYF.

V is TRBV6-1 and J is TRBJ1-2, with D tentatively TRBD1 (6 bases). Per the germline V gene, CDR1 is MNHNS and CDR2 is SASEGT. The germline V and J ends were trimmed by 2 bases and 3 bases, with 10 bases remaining between them. The length of the CDR3 is 14 residues. The CDR3 is CASSEQGLDYGYTF. The CDR3 nucleotides are TGTGCCAGCAGTGAACAGGGGCTGGACTATGGCTACACCTTC.

This chain joins TRBV7-6 and TRBJ2-2; no clear D. V lost 5 bases and J lost 7, with 14 bases in between. CDR1 is SGHVS and CDR2 is FNYEAQ in the germline V gene. The CDR3 totals 14 residues. This chain's CDR3 is CASSIYATGGELFF. The CDR3 DNA is TGTGCCAGCAGCATCTACGCGACTGGCGGGGAGCTGTTTTTT. The whole variable domain, remainder taken from reference TRBV7-6 and TRBJ2-2, is GAGVSQSPRYKVTKRGQDVALRCDPISGHVSLYWYRQALGQGPEFLTYFNYEAQQDKSGLPNDRFSAERPEGSISTLTIQRTEQRDSAMYRCASSIYATGGELFFGEGSRLTVL.

This chain joins TRBV7-8 and TRBJ2-1, with a possible D match to TRBD2 (7 bases). The CDR3 length is 15 residues. The V end lost 5 bases, the J end lost 4 bases, and 15 bases lay between the germline ends. The V gene's germline CDR1 is SGHVS and CDR2 FQNEAQ. CDR3 nucleotides: TGTGCCAGCAGCGTCCTCGGGGGGCTATACAATGAGCAGTTCTTC. It codes for CASSVLGGLYNEQFF.

This clone was counted only a few times. The genes are TRBV6-4 and TRBJ2-2; D may correspond to TRBD1 or TRBD2 (5 bases each). This CDR3 spans 16 amino acids. The ends were cut back, 3 bases at V and 5 bases at J, with 16 bases in the middle. The germline V gene encodes CDR1 MRHNA and CDR2 SNTAGT. CDR3 nucleotide sequence: TGTGCCAGCAGTGAGGCCGGGACCCGATCTACCGGGGAGCTGTTTTTT. Its translation is CASSEAGTRSTGELFF.